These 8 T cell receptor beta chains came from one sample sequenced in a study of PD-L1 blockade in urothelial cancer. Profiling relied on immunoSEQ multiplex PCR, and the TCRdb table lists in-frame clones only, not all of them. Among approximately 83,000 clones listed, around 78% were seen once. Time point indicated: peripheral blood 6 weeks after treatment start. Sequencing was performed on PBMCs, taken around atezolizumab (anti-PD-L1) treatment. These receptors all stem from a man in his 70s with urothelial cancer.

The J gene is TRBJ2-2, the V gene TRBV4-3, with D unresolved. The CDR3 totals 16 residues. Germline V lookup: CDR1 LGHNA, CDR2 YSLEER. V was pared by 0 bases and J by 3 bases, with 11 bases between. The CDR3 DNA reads TGCGCCAGCAGCCAAGATCTTAAGGCGGACACCGGGGAGCTGTTTTTT. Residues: CASSQDLKADTGELFF.

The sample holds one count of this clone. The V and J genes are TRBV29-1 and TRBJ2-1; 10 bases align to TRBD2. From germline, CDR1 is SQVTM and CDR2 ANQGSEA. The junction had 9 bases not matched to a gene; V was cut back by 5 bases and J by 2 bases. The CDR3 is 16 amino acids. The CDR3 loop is CSVRPLAGATYNEQFF. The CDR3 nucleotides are TGCAGCGTTCGACCCCTAGCGGGGGCCACCTACAATGAGCAGTTCTTC.

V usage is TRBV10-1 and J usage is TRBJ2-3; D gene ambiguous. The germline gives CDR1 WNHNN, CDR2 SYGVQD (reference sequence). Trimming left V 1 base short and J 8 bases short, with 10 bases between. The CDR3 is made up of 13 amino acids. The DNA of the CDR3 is TGCGCCAGCAGTGAGTGGGTAGCCGGTACGCAGTATTTT. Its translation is CASSEWVAGTQYF.

The CDR3 is CASSLQTGNQPQHF. CDR3 nucleotides: TGCGCCAGCAGCTTGCAGACAGGGAATCAGCCCCAGCATTTT. This chain uses TRBV4-1 with TRBJ1-5, with 7 nucleotides matching TRBD1. The CDR3 is made up of 14 amino acids. Germline assignment: CDR1 MGHRA and CDR2 YSYEKL. With V trimmed by 5 bases and J by 4 bases, 5 bases remained unmatched.

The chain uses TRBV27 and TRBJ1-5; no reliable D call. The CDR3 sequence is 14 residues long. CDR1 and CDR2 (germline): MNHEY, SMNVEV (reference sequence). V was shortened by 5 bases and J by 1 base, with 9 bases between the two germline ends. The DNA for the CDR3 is TGTGCCAGCAGTATAGGACTCAGCAATCAGCCCCAGCATTTT. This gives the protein CASSIGLSNQPQHF.

The CDR3 sequence is CASSPGTSGRGGGETQYF. DNA for the CDR3: TGTGCCAGCAGCCCTGGGACTAGCGGGAGGGGGGGCGGAGAGACCCAGTACTTC. This chain links TRBV4-2 with TRBJ2-5, with 16 positions matching TRBD2. CDR1 LGHNA and CDR2 YNFKEQ come from the germline V gene. CDR3 size: 18 residues. Trimming took 4 bases from V and 4 from J; bases not matched to a gene: 9.

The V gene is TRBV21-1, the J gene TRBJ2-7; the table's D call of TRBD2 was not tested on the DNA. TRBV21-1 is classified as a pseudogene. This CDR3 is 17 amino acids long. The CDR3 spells CASSTKVDLSTPYEQYF. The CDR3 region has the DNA TGTGCCAGCAGCACAAAAGTCGATTTAAGCACTCCCTACGAGCAGTACTTC.

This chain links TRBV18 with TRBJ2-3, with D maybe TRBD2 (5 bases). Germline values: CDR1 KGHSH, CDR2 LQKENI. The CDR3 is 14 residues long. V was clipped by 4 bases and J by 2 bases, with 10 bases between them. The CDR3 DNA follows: TGTGCCAGCTCACGAGACTACATCACAGATACGCAGTATTTT. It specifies CASSRDYITDTQYF.